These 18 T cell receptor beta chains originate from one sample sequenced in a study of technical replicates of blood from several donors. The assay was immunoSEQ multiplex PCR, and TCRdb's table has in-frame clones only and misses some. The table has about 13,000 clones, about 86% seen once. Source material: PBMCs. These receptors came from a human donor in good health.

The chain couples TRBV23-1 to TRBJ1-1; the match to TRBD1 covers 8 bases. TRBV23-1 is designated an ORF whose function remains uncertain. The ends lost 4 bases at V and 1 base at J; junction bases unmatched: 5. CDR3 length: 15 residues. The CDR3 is CASSRLGQANTEAFF. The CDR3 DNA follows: TGCGCCAGCAGTCGCCTGGGACAGGCGAACACTGAAGCTTTCTTT.

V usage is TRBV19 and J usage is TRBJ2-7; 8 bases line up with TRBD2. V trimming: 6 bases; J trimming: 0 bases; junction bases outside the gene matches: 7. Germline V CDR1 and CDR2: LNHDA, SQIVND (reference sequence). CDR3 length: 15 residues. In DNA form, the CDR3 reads TGTGCCAGTAGATTAGCGGGGAGGTCCTCCTACGAGCAGTACTTC. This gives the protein CASRLAGRSSYEQYF. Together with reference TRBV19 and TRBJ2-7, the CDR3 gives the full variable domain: DGGITQSPKYLFRKEGQNVTLSCEQNLNHDAMYWYRQDPGQGLRLIYYSQIVNDFQKGDIAEGYSVSREKKESFPLTVTSAQKNPTAFYLCASRLAGRSSYEQYFGPGTRLTVT.

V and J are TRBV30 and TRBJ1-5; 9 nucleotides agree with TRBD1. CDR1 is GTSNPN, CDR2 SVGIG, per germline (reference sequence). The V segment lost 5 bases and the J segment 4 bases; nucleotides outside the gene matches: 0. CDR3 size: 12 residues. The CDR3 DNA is TGTGCCTGGGGACAGGGGAATCAGCCCCAGCATTTT. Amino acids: CAWGQGNQPQHF. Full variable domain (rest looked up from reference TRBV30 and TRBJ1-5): SQTIHQWPATLVQPVGSPLSLECTVEGTSNPNLYWYRQAAGRGLQLLFYSVGIGQISSEVPQNLSASRPQDRQFILSSKKLLLSDSGFYLCAWGQGNQPQHFGDGTRLSIL.

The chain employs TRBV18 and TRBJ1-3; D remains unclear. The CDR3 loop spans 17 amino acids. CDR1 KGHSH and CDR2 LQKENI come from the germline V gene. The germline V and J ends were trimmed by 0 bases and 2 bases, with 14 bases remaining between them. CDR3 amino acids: CASSPPSRGVTGNTIYF. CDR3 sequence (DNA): TGTGCCAGCTCACCACCGTCTCGCGGTGTTACTGGAAACACCATATATTTT. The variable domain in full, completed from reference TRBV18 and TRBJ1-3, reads NAGVMQNPRHLVRRRGQEARLRCSPMKGHSHVYWYRQLPEEGLKFMVYLQKENIIDESGMPKERFSAEFPKEGPSILRIQQVVRGDSAAYFCASSPPSRGVTGNTIYFGEGSWLTVV.

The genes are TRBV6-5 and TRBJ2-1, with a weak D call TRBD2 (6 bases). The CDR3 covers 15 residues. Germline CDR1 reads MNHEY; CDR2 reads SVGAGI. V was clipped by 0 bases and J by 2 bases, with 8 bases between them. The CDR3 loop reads CASSYSPGAYNEQFF. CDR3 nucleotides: TGTGCCAGCAGTTACTCGCCGGGGGCCTACAATGAGCAGTTCTTC.

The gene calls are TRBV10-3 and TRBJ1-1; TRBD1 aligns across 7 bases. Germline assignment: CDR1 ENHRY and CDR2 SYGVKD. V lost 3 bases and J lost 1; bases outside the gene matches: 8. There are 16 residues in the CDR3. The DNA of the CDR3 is TGTGCCATCAGTGACCACAGGGGTGGTGGGAACACTGAAGCTTTCTTT. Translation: CAISDHRGGGNTEAFF.

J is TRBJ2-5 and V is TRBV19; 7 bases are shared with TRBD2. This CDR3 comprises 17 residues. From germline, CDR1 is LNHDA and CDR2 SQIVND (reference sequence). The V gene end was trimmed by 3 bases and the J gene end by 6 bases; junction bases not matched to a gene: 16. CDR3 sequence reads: CASSIRISGLSGQTQYF. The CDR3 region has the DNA TGTGCCAGTAGTATCCGGATTAGCGGGCTCTCGGGACAGACCCAGTACTTC.

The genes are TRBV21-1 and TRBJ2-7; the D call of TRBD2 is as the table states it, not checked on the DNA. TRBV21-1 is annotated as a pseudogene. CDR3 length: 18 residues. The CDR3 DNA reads TGTGCCAGCAGCGGGACTAGCGCCGAGGAGGTTCTCTCCTACGAGCAGTACTTC. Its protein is CASSGTSAEEVLSYEQYF.

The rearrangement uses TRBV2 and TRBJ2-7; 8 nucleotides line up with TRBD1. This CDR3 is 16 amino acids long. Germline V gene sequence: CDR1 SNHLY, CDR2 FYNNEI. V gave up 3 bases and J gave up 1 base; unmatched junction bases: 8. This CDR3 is CASSDPGQGLSYEQYF. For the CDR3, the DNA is TGTGCCAGCAGTGACCCCGGACAGGGCCTTTCCTACGAGCAGTACTTC. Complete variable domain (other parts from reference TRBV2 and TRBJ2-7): EPEVTQTPSHQVTQMGQEVILRCVPISNHLYFYWYRQILGQKVEFLVSFYNNEISEKSEIFDDQFSVERPDGSNFTLKIRSTKLEDSAMYFCASSDPGQGLSYEQYFGPGTRLTVT.

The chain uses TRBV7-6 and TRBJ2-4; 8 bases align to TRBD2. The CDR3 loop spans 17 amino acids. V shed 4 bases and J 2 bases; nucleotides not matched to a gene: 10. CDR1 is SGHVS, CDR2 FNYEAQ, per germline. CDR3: CASSSTPGGPSKNIQYF. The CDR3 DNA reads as TGTGCCAGCAGCTCAACGCCGGGAGGGCCATCCAAAAACATTCAGTACTTC.

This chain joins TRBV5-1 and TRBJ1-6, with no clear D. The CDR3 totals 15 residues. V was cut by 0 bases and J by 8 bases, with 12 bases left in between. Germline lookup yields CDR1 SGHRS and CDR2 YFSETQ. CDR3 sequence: CASSLEAGEYSPLHF. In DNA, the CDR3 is TGCGCCAGCAGCTTGGAGGCTGGGGAGTATTCACCCCTCCACTTT. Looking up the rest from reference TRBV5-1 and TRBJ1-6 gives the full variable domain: KAGVTQTPRYLIKTRGQQVTLSCSPISGHRSVSWYQQTPGQGLQFLFEYFSETQRNKGNFPGRFSGRQFSNSRSEMNVSTLELGDSALYLCASSLEAGEYSPLHFGNGTRLTVT.

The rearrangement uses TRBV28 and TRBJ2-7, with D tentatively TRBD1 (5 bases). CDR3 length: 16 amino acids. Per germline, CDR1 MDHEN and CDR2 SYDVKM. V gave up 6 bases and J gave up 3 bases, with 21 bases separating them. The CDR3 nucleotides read TGTGCCAGCAGCACTCCCCAGGGCAGTGACAGCTACGAGCAGTACTTC. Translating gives CASSTPQGSDSYEQYF.

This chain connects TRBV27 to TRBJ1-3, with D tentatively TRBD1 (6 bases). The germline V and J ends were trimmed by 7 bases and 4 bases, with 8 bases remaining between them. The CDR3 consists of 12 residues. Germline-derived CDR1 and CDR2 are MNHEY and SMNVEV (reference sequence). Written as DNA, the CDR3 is TGTGCCAGCAACAGGGTCGGAAACACCATATATTTT. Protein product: CASNRVGNTIYF.

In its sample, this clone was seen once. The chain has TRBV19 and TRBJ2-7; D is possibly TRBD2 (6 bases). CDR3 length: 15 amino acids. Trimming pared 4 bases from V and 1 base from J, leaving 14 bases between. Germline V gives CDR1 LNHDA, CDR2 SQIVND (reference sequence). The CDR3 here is CASSSLADLSYEQYF. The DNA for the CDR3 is TGTGCCAGTAGTAGCTTAGCGGACCTTTCCTACGAGCAGTACTTC.

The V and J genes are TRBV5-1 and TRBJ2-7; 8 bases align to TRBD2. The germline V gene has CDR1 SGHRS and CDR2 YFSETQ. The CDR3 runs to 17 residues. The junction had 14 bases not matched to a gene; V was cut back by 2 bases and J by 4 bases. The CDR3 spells CASSFVTSGSDLYEQYF. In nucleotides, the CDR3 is TGCGCCAGCAGCTTTGTAACGAGCGGGAGCGATCTTTACGAGCAGTACTTC.

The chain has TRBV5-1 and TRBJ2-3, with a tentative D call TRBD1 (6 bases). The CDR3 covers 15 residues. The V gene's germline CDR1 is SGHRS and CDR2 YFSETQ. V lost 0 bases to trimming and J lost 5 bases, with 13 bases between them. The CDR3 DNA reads TGCGCCAGCAGCTTGGAGGGTCGAGGGGGAGATACGCAGTATTTT. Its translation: CASSLEGRGGDTQYF.

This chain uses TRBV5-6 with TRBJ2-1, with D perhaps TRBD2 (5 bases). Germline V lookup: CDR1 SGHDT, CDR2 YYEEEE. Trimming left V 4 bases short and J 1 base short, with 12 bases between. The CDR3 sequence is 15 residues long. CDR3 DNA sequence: TGTGCCAGCAGCGGGTATCGGAGGTCCTACAATGAGCAGTTCTTC. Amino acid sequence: CASSGYRRSYNEQFF.

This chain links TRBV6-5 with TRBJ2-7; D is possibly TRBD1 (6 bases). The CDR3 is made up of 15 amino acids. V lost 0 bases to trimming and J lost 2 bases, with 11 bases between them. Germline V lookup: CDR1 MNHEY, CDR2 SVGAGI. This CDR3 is CASSYSSGAPYEQYF. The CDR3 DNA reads TGTGCCAGCAGTTACTCATCAGGGGCCCCCTACGAGCAGTACTTC.